These 25 T cell receptor beta chains came from one sample sequenced in a study of resident and recirculating memory T cells in vitiligo (dated by TCRdb to the late 2010s). The library was made by the immunoSEQ multiplex PCR assay. As stored in TCRdb, this immuneACCESS dataset retains in-frame rearrangements with V and J assigned. A fraction of the clones does not appear; measured against another copy, unresolved V genes explain less than half of the discrepancy, and the remainder lacks a known reason. The sample includes 75,000 to 85,000 clones, with around 90% observed a single time. The ten largest clones represent 4% to 5.5% of the sample. The sequenced sample consisted of blood. These receptors came from a male donor with vitiligo.

This chain connects TRBV27 to TRBJ2-7, with 7 bases that match TRBD1. The junction had 7 bases not matched to a gene; V was cut back by 4 bases and J by 1 base. The CDR3 contains 15 residues. The germline V gene encodes CDR1 MNHEY and CDR2 SMNVEV (reference sequence). CDR3 sequence reads: CASSSPSRGSYEQYF. CDR3 coding DNA: TGTGCCAGCAGTTCCCCCTCCAGGGGGTCCTACGAGCAGTACTTC.

CDR3 bases: TGCGCCAGCAGCCAAGGGGGGGGTCCGTATAGCAATCAGCCCCAGCATTTT. Its protein product is CASSQGGGPYSNQPQHF. The chain has TRBV4-1 and TRBJ1-5; tentative D call: TRBD1 (5 bases). Germline V CDR1 and CDR2: MGHRA, YSYEKL. V was pared by 1 base and J by 0 bases, with 13 bases between. CDR3 size: 17 residues.

This chain connects TRBV11-2 to TRBJ2-7; 7 bases are a match to TRBD1. Trimming removed 5 bases from V and 4 bases from J; junction bases left unmatched: 8. The length of the CDR3 is 14 residues. CDR1 and CDR2 from the germline V gene are SGHAT and FQNNGV. The CDR3 sequence: CASSKGGQLYEQYF. DNA for the CDR3: TGTGCCAGCAGCAAAGGGGGACAGTTGTACGAGCAGTACTTC.

The chain carries TRBV6-5 and TRBJ1-5, with 7 nucleotides matching TRBD1. V was pared by 6 bases and J by 4 bases, with 6 bases of the junction left unmatched. This CDR3 spans 14 amino acids. Germline CDR1 and CDR2: MNHEY and SVGAGI. This CDR3 is CASSLSTGNQPQHF. CDR3 sequence (DNA): TGTGCCAGCAGCCTCTCGACAGGGAATCAGCCCCAGCATTTT.

The chain uses TRBV10-2 and TRBJ2-7; 10 bases align to TRBD2. The J segment lost 2 bases and the V segment lost 7 bases, leaving 8 bases of the junction unmatched. The CDR3 sequence is 15 residues long. Germline V gene lookup returns CDR1 WSHSY and CDR2 SAAADI. The CDR3 spells CASKETSGSTYEQYF. The CDR3 region has the DNA TGCGCCAGCAAAGAGACTAGCGGGTCCACCTACGAGCAGTACTTC.

This clone has just one count. The rearrangement links TRBV5-1 to TRBJ2-4; 8 nucleotides align to TRBD1. Losses at the gene ends were 3 bases for V and 9 bases for J; bases not matched to a gene: 14. Germline CDR1 and CDR2: SGHRS and YFSETQ. The CDR3 extends over 16 amino acids. The CDR3 nucleotides read TGCGCCAGCAGCTCCGACGTCGCGACAGGGGATAGCATTCAGTACTTC. It codes for CASSSDVATGDSIQYF.

The chain employs TRBV27 and TRBJ2-5, with 10 nucleotides matching TRBD2. CDR1 and CDR2 from the germline V gene are MNHEY and SMNVEV (reference sequence). The CDR3 loop spans 18 amino acids. Trimming took 6 bases from V and 5 from J; bases not matched to a gene: 18. CDR3 sequence (DNA): TGTGCCAGCAGCCTAGACAGGGTTGTAGCGGGAGGACGCGAGACCCAGTACTTC. Amino acids: CASSLDRVVAGGRETQYF.

This chain joins TRBV6-5 and TRBJ2-7, with a weak D call TRBD2 (5 bases). This CDR3 spans 15 amino acids. From germline, CDR1 is MNHEY and CDR2 SVGAGI. V lost 5 bases to trimming and J lost 7 bases, with 21 bases between them. CDR3 nucleotides: TGTGCCAGCAGTACCTGGACGGGGAGAGAGGGAGAGCAGTACTTC. Amino acid sequence: CASSTWTGREGEQYF.

This clone was picked up many times. Other DNA sequences from this sample encode an identical CDR3 as well. The CDR3: CASSVGERSEQFF. The CDR3 nucleotides read TGTGCCAGCAGCGTAGGGGAGAGAAGTGAGCAGTTCTTC. The chain couples TRBV9 to TRBJ2-1; weak D call: TRBD2 (5 bases). The germline V and J ends were trimmed by 0 bases and 9 bases, with 10 bases remaining between them. The CDR3 sequence is 13 residues long. Germline V gene data show CDR1 as SGDLS and CDR2 as YYNGEE.

This sequence joins TRBV27 and TRBJ1-2; 9 bases match TRBD1. The junction had 15 bases not matched to a gene; V was cut back by 6 bases and J by 4 bases. Germline CDR1 is MNHEY and CDR2 is SMNVEV (reference sequence). The CDR3 consists of 17 residues. CDR3 sequence reads: CASSLSLTGGRAYGYTF. The CDR3 DNA is TGTGCCAGCAGCCTATCCCTAACAGGGGGCAGGGCCTATGGCTACACCTTC.

This chain connects TRBV5-1 to TRBJ2-2, with a weak D call TRBD2 (5 bases). V gave up 3 bases and J gave up 0 bases, with 9 bases separating them. CDR3 size: 15 residues. Looked up from germline, CDR1 is SGHRS and CDR2 is YFSETQ. CDR3 nucleotide sequence: TGCGCCAGCAGCTACGGACTGGCGAACACCGGGGAGCTGTTTTTT. Protein: CASSYGLANTGELFF.

The J gene is TRBJ2-2, the V gene TRBV30, with D unresolved. Germline V gene sequence: CDR1 GTSNPN, CDR2 SVGIG (reference sequence). Trimming shortened V by 3 bases and J by 7 bases, and 3 bases separated the two germline ends. The CDR3 consists of 10 residues. The CDR3, as DNA: TGTGCCTGGAGCCACGGGGAGCTGTTTTTT. Its translation: CAWSHGELFF.

This chain joins TRBV19 and TRBJ1-2; D remains unclear. There are 13 residues in the CDR3. Germline V gene lookup returns CDR1 LNHDA and CDR2 SQIVND (reference sequence). Trimming removed 0 bases from V and 3 bases from J, with 5 bases in between. The CDR3 protein is CASSIDRYYGYTF. For the CDR3, the DNA is TGTGCCAGTAGTATAGATCGGTACTATGGCTACACCTTC.

The rearrangement links TRBV28 to TRBJ2-2; 7 bases match TRBD1. The CDR3 runs to 16 residues. V dropped 5 bases and J dropped 5; count of bases not matched to a gene: 11. Germline V gives CDR1 MDHEN, CDR2 SYDVKM. The CDR3 loop reads CASSPPPDRVTGELFF. The CDR3 DNA sequence: TGTGCCAGCAGTCCGCCCCCCGACAGGGTTACCGGGGAGCTGTTTTTT.

V usage is TRBV19 and J usage is TRBJ1-5, with 12 bases identical to TRBD1. CDR1 is LNHDA, CDR2 SQIVND, per germline (reference sequence). There are 15 residues in the CDR3. After removal of 9 bases from V and 7 bases from J, the junction contained 10 bases not matched to a gene. The CDR3 reads CASSRDRGLGQPQHF. In DNA, the CDR3 is TGTGCCAGCTCCCGGGACAGGGGGCTAGGACAGCCCCAGCATTTT.

The table lists this clone with a count of one. The rearrangement links TRBV11-2 to TRBJ1-2; D remains unclear. V was clipped by 8 bases and J by 2 bases, with 6 bases between them. The CDR3 length is 11 residues. Germline CDR1 SGHAT, CDR2 FQNNGV. The CDR3 DNA reads as TGTGCCAGCGGGCAGAACTATGGCTACACCTTC. This gives the protein CASGQNYGYTF.

The chain couples TRBV4-3 to TRBJ1-4; no clear D gene. Germline assignment: CDR1 LGHNA and CDR2 YSLEER. V dropped 2 bases and J dropped 7 bases, with 8 bases sitting between them. The CDR3 is made up of 13 amino acids. CDR3 residues: CASSQWGAEKLFF. Written as DNA, the CDR3 is TGCGCCAGCAGCCAATGGGGAGCTGAAAAACTGTTTTTT.

This rearrangement joins TRBV10-3 to TRBJ2-5; TRBD1 might be the D (6 bases). V was clipped by 4 bases and J by 3 bases, with 12 bases between them. The CDR3 covers 14 residues. Germline V gives CDR1 ENHRY, CDR2 SYGVKD. Written as DNA, the CDR3 is TGTGCCATCAGTGGAGGGACACTGAAAGAGACCCAGTACTTC. Protein product: CAISGGTLKETQYF.

This sequence joins TRBV7-9 and TRBJ2-7; tentatively, D is TRBD2 (6 bases). V was clipped by 5 bases and J by 3 bases, with 17 bases between them. The CDR3 length is 15 residues. Germline values: CDR1 SEHNR, CDR2 FQNEAQ (reference sequence). The CDR3 reads CASSPPGDSYYEQYF. CDR3 DNA sequence: TGTGCCAGCAGCCCTCCGGGGGACTCTTACTACGAGCAGTACTTC.

The chain links TRBV25-1 to TRBJ2-1; 10 nucleotides match TRBD1. Germline assignment: CDR1 MGHDK and CDR2 SYGVNS. Trimming took 8 bases from V and 4 from J; bases not matched to a gene: 5. CDR3 length: 14 amino acids. CDR3 amino acids: CASARQGAYNEQFF. Here the CDR3 DNA reads TGTGCCAGCGCCCGACAGGGGGCTTACAATGAGCAGTTCTTC.

The chain carries TRBV7-6 and TRBJ2-7, with D possibly TRBD2 on 5 matching bases. This CDR3 is 17 amino acids long. V shed 3 bases and J shed 2 bases, with 20 bases lying between them. Germline loops: CDR1 SGHVS, CDR2 FNYEAQ. CDR3: CASSFERIDWRTYEQYF. CDR3 DNA: TGTGCCAGCAGCTTCGAGAGAATCGACTGGAGGACCTACGAGCAGTACTTC.

This chain links TRBV9 with TRBJ2-1, with D tentatively TRBD1 (5 bases). The CDR3 sequence is 15 residues long. Germline V CDR1 and CDR2: SGDLS, YYNGEE. V gave up 3 bases and J gave up 4 bases, with 14 bases separating them. The CDR3 nucleotides read TGTGCCAGCAGCGCGTCCAGGGTGGGGTACAATGAGCAGTTCTTC. Residues: CASSASRVGYNEQFF.

CDR3 sequence reads: CASSPRGGTGKNIQYF. In nucleotides, the CDR3 is TGTGCCAGCAGCCCTAGGGGCGGGACTGGAAAAAACATTCAGTACTTC. V gene TRBV11-2 combines with J gene TRBJ2-4; perhaps TRBD2 as D (6 bases). The CDR3 has 16 amino acids. V shed 5 bases and J shed 4 bases, with 18 bases lying between them. Germline assignment: CDR1 SGHAT and CDR2 FQNNGV.

The CDR3: CASSLGGMGTEAFF. CDR3 bases: TGTGCCAGCAGTTTGGGGGGAATGGGGACTGAAGCTTTCTTT. The chain employs TRBV28 and TRBJ1-1, with a tentative D call TRBD1 (5 bases). The CDR3 has 14 residues. Germline V gives CDR1 MDHEN, CDR2 SYDVKM. Trimming removed 3 bases at V and 5 bases at J, with 13 bases between.

The chain couples TRBV18 to TRBJ1-3, with 8 positions matching TRBD1. CDR3 length equals 16 residues. CDR1 and CDR2 from the germline V gene are KGHSH and LQKENI. J was trimmed by 0 bases and V by 3 bases; bases with no gene match: 4. This CDR3 reads CASSPGQAISGNTIYF. The CDR3 nucleotides are TGTGCCAGCTCACCGGGACAGGCGATCTCTGGAAACACCATATATTTT.